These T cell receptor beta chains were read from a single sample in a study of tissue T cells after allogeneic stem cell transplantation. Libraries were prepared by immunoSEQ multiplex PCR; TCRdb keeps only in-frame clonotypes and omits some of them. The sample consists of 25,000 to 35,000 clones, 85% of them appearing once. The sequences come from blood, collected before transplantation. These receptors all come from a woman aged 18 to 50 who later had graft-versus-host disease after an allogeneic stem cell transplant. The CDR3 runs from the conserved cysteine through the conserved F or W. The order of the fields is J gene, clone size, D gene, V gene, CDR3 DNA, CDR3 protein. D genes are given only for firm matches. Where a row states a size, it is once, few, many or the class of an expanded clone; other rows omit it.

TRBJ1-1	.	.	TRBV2	TGTGCCAGCTCGCGGGGAGCCCCTAACACTGAAGCTTTCTTT	CASSRGAPNTEAFF
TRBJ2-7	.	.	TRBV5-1	TGCGCCAGCAGCTTCGGCCGGGTGGGCTCCGGCTACGAGCAGTACTTC	CASSFGRVGSGYEQYF
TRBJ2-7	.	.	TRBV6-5	TGTGCCAGCAGGCGGGACCCGTACGAGCAGTACTTC	CASRRDPYEQYF
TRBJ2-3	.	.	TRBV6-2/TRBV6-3	TGTGCCAGCAGTTACGGGGGGCTTAGCACAGATACGCAGTATTTT	CASSYGGLSTDTQYF
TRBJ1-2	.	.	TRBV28	TGTGCCAGCAGTTTTCCAGGGAACTATGGCTACACCTTC	CASSFPGNYGYTF
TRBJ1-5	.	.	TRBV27	TGTGCCAGCAGTAGTAGGTTCTTAGAGCCCCAGCATTTT	CASSSRFLEPQHF
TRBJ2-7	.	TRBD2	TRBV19	TGTGCCAGTAGTGGGGGGGGAAACGAGCAGTACTTC	CASSGGGNEQYF
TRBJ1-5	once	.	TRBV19	TGTGCCAGTAGTATCAGGGATAGCAATCAGCCCCAGCATTTT	CASSIRDSNQPQHF
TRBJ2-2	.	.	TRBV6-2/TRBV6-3	TGTGCCAGCAGCCCAGCAGGGATCACCGGGGAGCTGTTTTTT	CASSPAGITGELFF
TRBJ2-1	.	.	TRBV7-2	TGTGCCAGCAGCTTAAACAGCGAGCAGTTCTTC	CASSLNSEQFF
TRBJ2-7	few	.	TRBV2	TGTGCCAGCAGTGAACGGGTACCCCAACTGGTCTACGAGCAGTACTTC	CASSERVPQLVYEQYF
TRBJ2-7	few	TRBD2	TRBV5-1	TGCGCCAGCAGCTCCACAGGGACTAGCGGTTACGAGCAGTACTTC	CASSSTGTSGYEQYF
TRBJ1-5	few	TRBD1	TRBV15	TGTGCCACCAGCAGACCGGGACAGGGGTGGAGGCAGCCCCAGCATTTT	CATSRPGQGWRQPQHF
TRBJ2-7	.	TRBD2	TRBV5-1	TGCGCCAGCAGCTTGGGATTACTAGCGGGAACCGGGGAGCAGTACTTC	CASSLGLLAGTGEQYF
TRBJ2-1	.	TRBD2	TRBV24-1	TGTGCCACCAGTGATAGCGGGAGGGCCTTATGGTTCTTC	CATSDSGRALWFF
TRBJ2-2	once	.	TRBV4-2	TGTGCCAGCAGCCAAGAGGGTCACGGGGGGCTTAACACCGGGGAGCTGTTTTTT	CASSQEGHGGLNTGELFF
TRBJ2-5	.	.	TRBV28	TGTGCCAGCAGTTTGCGGGAGACCCAGTACTTC	CASSLRETQYF